The 32 T cell receptor beta chains below all came from one sample that was sequenced in a study of radiotherapy plus CTLA-4 blockade in lung cancer. Data came from immunoSEQ multiplex PCR; TCRdb stores just in-frame clones and leaves some out. The sample consists of 45,000 or so clones, more than 70% of them appearing once. Sequencing was performed on peripheral blood, taken from a patient treated with radiotherapy plus ipilimumab. The receptors were sampled from a human donor with non-small cell lung cancer who had stable disease on radiotherapy plus ipilimumab.

This clone was picked up one time. This chain links TRBV5-6 with TRBJ1-6; D uncertain. This CDR3 has 14 residues. The V gene lost 0 bases and the J gene lost 7 bases, with 8 bases spanning the gap. In germline, CDR1 is SGHDT, CDR2 YYEEEE. The CDR3 sequence is CASSLAQPNSPLHF. Here the CDR3 DNA reads TGTGCCAGCAGCTTGGCACAGCCCAATTCACCCCTCCACTTT. The full variable domain, with the rest looked up from reference TRBV5-6 and TRBJ1-6, is DAGVTQSPTHLIKTRGQQVTLRCSPKSGHDTVSWYQQALGQGPQFIFQYYEEEERQRGNFPDRFSGHQFPNYSSELNVNALLLGDSALYLCASSLAQPNSPLHFGNGTRLTVT.

The chain combines TRBV28 with TRBJ1-2; D gene uncertain. CDR3 size: 13 residues. V was pared by 2 bases and J by 11 bases, with 15 bases between. Germline CDR1 is MDHEN and CDR2 is SYDVKM. In DNA, the CDR3 is TGTGCCAGCAGTTTAATTGCGACAAGGAGTTACACCTTC. This encodes CASSLIATRSYTF.

The J gene is TRBJ1-1, the V gene TRBV7-6; a possible D gene is TRBD1 (6 bases). Germline V lookup: CDR1 SGHVS, CDR2 FNYEAQ. Trimming stripped 8 bases from V and 0 bases from J, with 16 bases between. CDR3 length equals 15 residues. CDR3 in DNA: TGTGCCAGCCGAGGGGGACCCGACATGAACACTGAAGCTTTCTTT. It is translated as CASRGGPDMNTEAFF. Using reference TRBV7-6 and TRBJ1-1 for the parts outside the CDR3, the full variable domain is GAGVSQSPRYKVTKRGQDVALRCDPISGHVSLYWYRQALGQGPEFLTYFNYEAQQDKSGLPNDRFSAERPEGSISTLTIQRTEQRDSAMYRCASRGGPDMNTEAFFGQGTRLTVV.

The chain joins TRBV6-6 to TRBJ2-7; D possibly corresponds to TRBD1 (5 bases). This CDR3 is 15 amino acids long. The V end was cut by 6 bases, the J end by 0 bases, with 15 bases between. From germline, CDR1 is MNHNY and CDR2 SVGAGI (reference sequence). CDR3 loop: CASSPAQAVSYEQYV. The CDR3 bases are TGTGCCAGCAGCCCGGCACAGGCTGTCTCCTACGAGCAGTACGTC.

The chain links TRBV6-1 to TRBJ1-3; 8 bases agree with TRBD1. The J segment lost 3 bases and the V segment lost 3 bases, leaving 7 bases of the junction unmatched. The CDR3 extends over 16 amino acids. The V gene's germline CDR1 is MNHNS and CDR2 SASEGT. CDR3 DNA: TGTGCCAGCAGTGATAGGGCAGGGGGCTTTGGAAACACCATATATTTT. It yields the protein CASSDRAGGFGNTIYF.

V gene TRBV11-2 combines with J gene TRBJ2-1; a possible D gene is TRBD2 (7 bases). The CDR3 contains 16 residues. Trimming took off 5 bases at V and 2 bases at J, with 16 bases between the two ends. CDR1 and CDR2 from the germline V gene are SGHAT and FQNNGV. CDR3 protein: CASSPLDGGPYNEQFF. DNA of the CDR3: TGTGCCAGCAGCCCATTGGACGGGGGGCCCTACAATGAGCAGTTCTTC.

V and J are TRBV5-1 and TRBJ2-3; D might be TRBD2 (6 bases). The CDR3 is 15 amino acids. The germline gives CDR1 SGHRS, CDR2 YFSETQ. V was shortened by 0 bases and J by 0 bases, with 8 bases between the two germline ends. This CDR3 is CASSLGGTSTDTQYF. The DNA of the CDR3 is TGCGCCAGCAGCTTGGGGGGGACTAGCACAGATACGCAGTATTTT.

The chain has TRBV6-5 and TRBJ2-1; TRBD1 agrees at 8 bases. Per the germline V gene, CDR1 is MNHEY and CDR2 is SVGAGI. The CDR3 loop spans 15 amino acids. The ends lost 6 bases at V and 3 bases at J; junction bases unmatched: 7. CDR3 residues: CASSRGQGFYNEQFF. CDR3 DNA: TGTGCCAGCAGCCGCGGACAGGGCTTCTACAATGAGCAGTTCTTC.

The genes are TRBV11-2 and TRBJ2-1; no definite D call. The CDR3 runs 14 residues. Germline V gene sequence: CDR1 SGHAT, CDR2 FQNNGV. Between the trimmed V and J ends, which lost 5 bases and 0 bases, there was a span of 8 bases. The CDR3 DNA sequence: TGTGCCAGCAGCGACGGATACTCCTACAATGAGCAGTTCTTC. Amino acids: CASSDGYSYNEQFF.

The chain couples TRBV20-1 to TRBJ1-1; no reliable D call. The CDR3 consists of 11 residues. V lost 5 bases to trimming and J lost 4 bases, with 8 bases between them. Germline CDR1 and CDR2: DFQATT and SNEGSKA (reference sequence). CDR3 protein: CSAGRSTEAFF. The CDR3 nucleotides are TGCAGTGCTGGACGGAGCACTGAAGCTTTCTTT.

CDR3 loop: CATSRDQDSYEQYF. DNA for the CDR3: TGTGCCACCAGCAGAGATCAGGACAGCTACGAGCAGTACTTC. This sequence joins TRBV15 and TRBJ2-7; D is perhaps TRBD1 (6 bases). Germline-derived CDR1 and CDR2 are LNHNV and YYDKDF (reference sequence). Trimming left V 0 bases short and J 3 bases short, with 9 bases between. This CDR3 region has 14 residues.

The J gene is TRBJ2-1, the V gene TRBV28; D uncertain. V was pared by 4 bases and J by 5 bases, with 0 bases between. This CDR3 is built from 10 residues. The germline V gene has CDR1 MDHEN and CDR2 SYDVKM. The CDR3 DNA reads as TGTGCCAGCAGTTACAATGAGCAGTTCTTC. Amino acids: CASSYNEQFF. Full variable domain (missing parts from reference TRBV28 and TRBJ2-1): DVKVTQSSRYLVKRTGEKVFLECVQDMDHENMFWYRQDPGLGLRLIYFSYDVKMKEKGDIPEGYSVSREKKERFSLILESASTNQTSMYLCASSYNEQFFGPGTRLTVL.

The rearrangement uses TRBV29-1 and TRBJ1-2; perhaps TRBD1 as D (6 bases). Germline lookup yields CDR1 SQVTM and CDR2 ANQGSEA. V was cut by 0 bases and J by 8 bases, with 16 bases left in between. The CDR3 is made up of 14 amino acids. The CDR3 is CSVEDDSRGGGYTF. In DNA form, the CDR3 reads TGCAGCGTTGAAGATGACTCGAGGGGGGGCGGCTACACCTTC.

V is TRBV10-3 and J is TRBJ2-7; 8 bases line up with TRBD1. Germline V lookup: CDR1 ENHRY, CDR2 SYGVKD. The CDR3 loop spans 14 amino acids. V was clipped by 3 bases and J by 1 base; unmatched bases: 2. This chain's CDR3 is CAISDNRGSYEQYV. The CDR3, as DNA: TGTGCCATCAGTGATAACAGGGGGTCCTACGAGCAGTACGTC.

The chain couples TRBV10-3 to TRBJ1-3, with D unresolved. Germline assignment: CDR1 ENHRY and CDR2 SYGVKD. The CDR3 is 14 residues long. The V gene lost 3 bases and the J gene lost 0 bases, with 6 bases spanning the gap. Here the CDR3 DNA reads TGTGCCATCAGTGACGGACCCTCTGGAAACACCATATATTTT. It specifies CAISDGPSGNTIYF.

The J gene is TRBJ1-1, the V gene TRBV29-1; D is unresolved. In germline, CDR1 is SQVTM, CDR2 ANQGSEA. The CDR3 is 11 amino acids. V lost 7 bases and J lost 3, with 9 bases in between. CDR3 amino acids: CSARRDTEAFF. The CDR3 nucleotides are TGCAGCGCCCGCCGGGACACTGAAGCTTTCTTT. The entire variable domain, with the rest obtained from reference TRBV29-1 and TRBJ1-1, is as follows: SAVISQKPSRDICQRGTSLTIQCQVDSQVTMMFWYRQQPGQSLTLIATANQGSEATYESGFVIDKFPISRPNLTFSTLTVSNMSPEDSSIYLCSARRDTEAFFGQGTRLTVV.

The chain is built from TRBV18 and TRBJ1-1, with D perhaps TRBD1 (5 bases). Germline V gene lookup returns CDR1 KGHSH and CDR2 LQKENI. V shed 5 bases and J shed 1 base, with 14 bases lying between them. The CDR3 contains 15 residues. CDR3 sequence: CASSSGTLGNTEAFF. The CDR3 region has the DNA TGTGCCAGCTCATCGGGGACCCTAGGGAACACTGAAGCTTTCTTT.

About this clone: Within the sample, other DNA sequences also encode this same CDR3. V and J are TRBV19 and TRBJ2-2, with 7 bases lining up with TRBD2. This CDR3 has 13 residues. Germline V gene data show CDR1 as LNHDA and CDR2 as SQIVND (reference sequence). V lost 2 bases, J lost 6 bases, and 0 bases stayed unmatched. DNA for the CDR3: TGTGCCAGTAGTATACGGGGGGCCGGGGAGCTGTTTTTT. Its translation is CASSIRGAGELFF.

This rearrangement joins TRBV4-3 to TRBJ1-4; D is perhaps TRBD1 (6 bases). This CDR3 region has 17 residues. CDR1 and CDR2 (germline): LGHNA, YSLEER. Trimming took 1 base from V and 8 from J, leaving 20 bases between them. The CDR3 nucleotides read TGCGCCAGCAGCCAAGGAGGGGGACATCGGGGTGAGGAAAAACTGTTTTTT. Amino acid sequence: CASSQGGGHRGEEKLFF.

CDR3 sequence: CASSHTGDTEAFF. The CDR3 DNA reads TGTGCCAGCAGTCATACAGGGGACACTGAAGCTTTCTTT. This sequence joins TRBV7-9 and TRBJ1-1; 7 nucleotides agree with TRBD1. CDR3 length: 13 amino acids. Germline V gives CDR1 SEHNR, CDR2 FQNEAQ (reference sequence). Trimming cost V 6 bases and J 3 bases; bases outside gene matches: 4. The full variable domain, completed using reference TRBV7-9 and TRBJ1-1, is DTGVSQNPRHKITKRGQNVTFRCDPISEHNRLYWYRQTLGQGPEFLTYFQNEAQLEKSRLLSDRFSAERPKGSFSTLEIQRTEQGDSAMYLCASSHTGDTEAFFGQGTRLTVV.

Concerning this clone: Sequence at one end of the junction differs from germline and may be a read error. The chain couples TRBV14 to TRBJ1-2; D is uncertain. CDR1 is SGHDN and CDR2 is FVKESK in the germline V gene. The length of the CDR3 is 12 residues. The CDR3 DNA follows: TGTGTCAGCAGCCAGAGGACTAATGGCTACACCTTC. It yields the protein CVSSQRTNGYTF.

This clone was detected only once. The V and J genes are TRBV6-1 and TRBJ2-2; D unresolved. Germline V CDR1 and CDR2: MNHNS, SASEGT. V lost 6 bases to trimming and J lost 6 bases, with 11 bases between them. This CDR3 spans 13 amino acids. This CDR3 is CASRLTEAGELFF. The DNA for the CDR3 is TGTGCCAGCAGACTTACAGAGGCCGGGGAGCTGTTTTTT.

The chain is built from TRBV21-1 and TRBJ2-7; TRBD1 reflects the table's D call only, with no check against the DNA. TRBV21-1 is annotated as a pseudogene. The CDR3 sequence is 15 residues long. CDR3 protein: CASSSSRRQGYEQYV. CDR3 in DNA: TGTGCCAGCAGCTCAAGCCGACGACAGGGGTACGAGCAGTACGTC.

This clone was detected only a few times. The chain recombines TRBV6-5 with TRBJ2-6, with D possibly being TRBD1 (5 bases). In germline, CDR1 is MNHEY, CDR2 SVGAGI. The ends were cut back, 4 bases at V and 3 bases at J, with 13 bases in the middle. The CDR3 sequence is 16 residues long. DNA for the CDR3: TGTGCCAGCAGTTCTCAGGGCCACGGTGGGGCCAACGTCCTGACTTTC. Amino acids: CASSSQGHGGANVLTF.

This clone is a singleton in its sample. The chain uses TRBV15 and TRBJ2-5, with TRBD1 as a possible D gene (5 bases). Germline-derived CDR1 and CDR2 are LNHNV and YYDKDF (reference sequence). The CDR3 runs 14 residues. V was cut by 0 bases and J by 5 bases, with 10 bases left in between. CDR3: CATSRDQGKETQYF. As DNA, the CDR3 is TGTGCCACCAGCAGAGATCAGGGAAAGGAGACCCAGTACTTC. Complete variable domain (other parts from reference TRBV15 and TRBJ2-5): DAMVIQNPRYQVTQFGKPVTLSCSQTLNHNVMYWYQQKSSQAPKLLFHYYDKDFNNEADTPDNFQSRRPNTSFCFLDIRSPGLGDTAMYLCATSRDQGKETQYFGPGTRLLVL.

The rearrangement uses TRBV6-5 and TRBJ2-7; D is undetermined. V was cut by 7 bases and J by 2 bases, with 12 bases left in between. Germline V lookup: CDR1 MNHEY, CDR2 SVGAGI. The CDR3 is 13 residues long. The CDR3 reads CASIRDGTYEQYF. CDR3 DNA: TGTGCCAGCATTCGAGACGGCACCTACGAGCAGTACTTC.

The gene calls are TRBV2 and TRBJ2-7, with TRBD1 matching 8 bases. Trimming cost V 7 bases and J 4 bases; bases outside gene matches: 6. Germline CDR1 and CDR2: SNHLY and FYNNEI. The CDR3 loop spans 13 amino acids. The CDR3 DNA reads as TGTGCCAGCACTGGACAGGGTCAGTACGAGCAGTACTTC. Protein product: CASTGQGQYEQYF.

The chain carries TRBV28 and TRBJ1-2; TRBD1 agrees at 9 bases. In germline, CDR1 is MDHEN, CDR2 SYDVKM. This CDR3 region has 14 residues. V lost 7 bases to trimming and J lost 8 bases; unmatched junction nucleotides: 11. This chain's CDR3 is CASTIPQGAKGYTF. DNA of the CDR3: TGTGCCAGCACCATCCCACAGGGGGCTAAGGGCTACACCTTC.

The rearrangement joins TRBV6-1 to TRBJ2-7; D uncertain. This CDR3 has 13 residues. V was clipped by 6 bases and J by 2 bases, with 11 bases between them. Germline-derived CDR1 and CDR2 are MNHNS and SASEGT. The CDR3 region is CASSEPPTYEQYV. The CDR3 DNA reads as TGTGCCAGCAGCGAACCTCCAACCTACGAGCAGTACGTC.

This clone has just a few counts. The V and J genes are TRBV4-1 and TRBJ1-1; D possibly corresponds to TRBD1 (6 bases). Deletions cut 4 bases from V and 1 base from J, with 19 bases between. The V gene's germline CDR1 is MGHRA and CDR2 YSYEKL. The CDR3 has 17 amino acids. This chain's CDR3 is CASSLGALGGRNTEAFF. The CDR3 DNA reads as TGCGCCAGCAGCCTGGGCGCCCTCGGGGGCAGGAACACTGAAGCTTTCTTT.

The chain is built from TRBV11-2 and TRBJ1-1; no clear D gene. Trimming took 1 base from V and 0 from J, leaving 3 bases between them. CDR3 length: 13 amino acids. Germline CDR1 reads SGHAT; CDR2 reads FQNNGV. The CDR3 region has the DNA TGTGCCAGCAGCTTAGGGCTGAACACTGAAGCTTTCTTT. This sequence encodes CASSLGLNTEAFF.

The V and J genes are TRBV7-6 and TRBJ2-3, with TRBD2 identical over 7 bases. Germline-derived CDR1 and CDR2 are SGHVS and FNYEAQ. Unmatched junction bases numbered 14, after V lost 2 bases and J lost 3 bases. This CDR3 is 18 amino acids long. The CDR3 DNA reads TGTGCCAGCAGCTTATTCGTCCATGGCGGGGGAACGACAGATACGCAGTATTTT. Protein product: CASSLFVHGGGTTDTQYF. The full variable domain, its missing parts supplied by reference TRBV7-6 and TRBJ2-3, is GAGVSQSPRYKVTKRGQDVALRCDPISGHVSLYWYRQALGQGPEFLTYFNYEAQQDKSGLPNDRFSAERPEGSISTLTIQRTEQRDSAMYRCASSLFVHGGGTTDTQYFGPGTRLTVL.